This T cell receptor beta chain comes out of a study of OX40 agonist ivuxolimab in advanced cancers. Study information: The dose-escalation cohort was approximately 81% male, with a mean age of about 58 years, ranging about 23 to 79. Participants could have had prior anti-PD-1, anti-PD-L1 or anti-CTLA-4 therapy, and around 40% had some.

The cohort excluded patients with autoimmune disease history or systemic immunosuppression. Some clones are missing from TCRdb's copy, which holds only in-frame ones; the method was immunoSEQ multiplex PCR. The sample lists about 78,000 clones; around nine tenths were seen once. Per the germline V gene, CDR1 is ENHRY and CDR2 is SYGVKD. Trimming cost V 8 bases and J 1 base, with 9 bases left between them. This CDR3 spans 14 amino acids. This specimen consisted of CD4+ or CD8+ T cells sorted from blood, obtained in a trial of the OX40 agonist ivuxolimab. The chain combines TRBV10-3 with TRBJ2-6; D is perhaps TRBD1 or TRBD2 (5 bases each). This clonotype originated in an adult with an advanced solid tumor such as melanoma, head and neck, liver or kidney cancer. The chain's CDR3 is CAIAWGSGANVLTF. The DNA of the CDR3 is TGTGCCATCGCGTGGGGGTCTGGGGCCAACGTCCTGACTTTC.